The 2 T cell receptor beta chains in this list originate from one sample, sequenced in a study of somatic mutations in cytotoxic T cells in rheumatoid arthritis. The protocol was immunoSEQ multiplex PCR, while the TCRdb copy is restricted to in-frame clones and leaves out a portion. The sample gives around 15,000 clones, 55% to 85% of which show up once; under 11% is in the top ten. Sequencing was carried out using CD8+ T cells sorted from blood. These TCRs come from an adult with rheumatoid arthritis.

The J gene is TRBJ1-1, the V gene TRBV30, with D possibly TRBD1 on 6 matching bases. Per the germline V gene, CDR1 is GTSNPN and CDR2 is SVGIG (reference sequence). CDR3 length: 13 amino acids. V gave up 2 bases and J gave up 3 bases, with 10 bases separating them. The CDR3 reads CAWSWGPYTEAFF. CDR3 nucleotides: TGTGCCTGGAGTTGGGGGCCCTACACTGAAGCTTTCTTT.

This sequence joins TRBV7-9 and TRBJ1-1; D unresolved. The CDR3 consists of 11 residues. Trimming left V 2 bases short and J 6 bases short, with 4 bases between. Per the germline V gene, CDR1 is SEHNR and CDR2 is FQNEAQ (reference sequence). The CDR3 sequence: CASSLTAEAFF. Here the CDR3 DNA reads TGTGCCAGCAGCTTAACCGCTGAAGCTTTCTTT.